These 25 T cell receptor beta chains came from one sample sequenced in a study of blood T cell repertoires in COVID-19. The method was immunoSEQ multiplex PCR; TCRdb's version includes in-frame clones alone and lacks a portion of them. The data contain 110,000 to 150,000 clones, 79% of them singletons. Input material: peripheral blood. Receptor source: a man aged 55 to 70 with acute or convalescent COVID-19.

This sequence joins TRBV7-2 and TRBJ1-6; D is unclear. CDR1 SGHTA and CDR2 FQGNSA come from the germline V gene. This CDR3 has 17 residues. Trimming stripped 1 base from V and 0 bases from J, with 10 bases between. The CDR3 DNA follows: TGTGCCAGCAGCTTAGATGTGTCCAGCTCCTATAATTCACCCCTCCACTTT. This translates into CASSLDVSSSYNSPLHF.

The chain is built from TRBV24-1 and TRBJ1-4, with 11 positions matching TRBD1. Germline loops: CDR1 KGHDR, CDR2 SFDVKD. The V gene end was trimmed by 9 bases and the J gene end by 3 bases; junction bases not matched to a gene: 2. The CDR3 sequence is 14 residues long. For the CDR3, the DNA is TGTGCCACCGGGACAGGGGGTTCTAATGAAAAACTGTTTTTT. Its protein is CATGTGGSNEKLFF.

This clone was counted once. The CDR3, as DNA: TGTGCCAGCAGTTTGGGGTGGGGCAACACCTTC. Protein: CASSLGWGNTF. This chain links TRBV12-3 or TRBV12-4 with TRBJ1-2, with D maybe TRBD1 (5 bases). V gave up 3 bases and J gave up 12 bases, with 11 bases separating them. The CDR3 is made up of 11 amino acids.

The rearrangement joins TRBV9 to TRBJ2-2, with D tentatively TRBD1 (6 bases). Germline values: CDR1 SGDLS, CDR2 YYNGEE. Trimming took off 0 bases at V and 7 bases at J, with 13 bases between the two ends. The CDR3 sequence is 15 residues long. CDR3 region: CASSVAPKGDGELFF. The CDR3 coding sequence is TGTGCCAGCAGCGTAGCCCCTAAGGGGGACGGGGAGCTGTTTTTT.

This chain uses TRBV5-5 with TRBJ2-4; the D is unclear. Trimming stripped 2 bases from V and 9 bases from J, with 15 bases between. The CDR3 runs to 14 residues. Looked up from germline, CDR1 is SGHKS and CDR2 is YYEKEE (reference sequence). The CDR3 is CASSFRPMETIQYF. CDR3 bases: TGTGCCAGCAGCTTCCGTCCTATGGAGACCATTCAGTACTTC.

The genes are TRBV19 and TRBJ1-2; D gene ambiguous. Per the germline V gene, CDR1 is LNHDA and CDR2 is SQIVND (reference sequence). The CDR3 is 14 amino acids. Trimming stripped 3 bases from V and 6 bases from J, with 14 bases between. The chain's CDR3 is CASSIEASVHGYTF. CDR3 DNA: TGTGCCAGTAGTATCGAGGCTTCCGTTCATGGCTACACCTTC. Drawing the rest from reference TRBV19 and TRBJ1-2, the complete variable domain is DGGITQSPKYLFRKEGQNVTLSCEQNLNHDAMYWYRQDPGQGLRLIYYSQIVNDFQKGDIAEGYSVSREKKESFPLTVTSAQKNPTAFYLCASSIEASVHGYTFGSGTRLTVV.

CDR3 sequence (DNA): TGTGCCAGCAGCGTAGCGGGGGGGACTAGCGGATACTCCTACAATGAGCAGTTCTTC. This encodes CASSVAGGTSGYSYNEQFF. V and J are TRBV9 and TRBJ2-1, with 11 bases that match TRBD2. This CDR3 spans 19 amino acids. V shed 0 bases, J shed 0 bases, and the junction held 8 bases outside the gene matches. From germline, CDR1 is SGDLS and CDR2 YYNGEE.

The CDR3 sequence: CASSPGTGLGQPQHF. The CDR3 nucleotides are TGTGCCAGTAGTCCGGGGACAGGGCTGGGACAGCCCCAGCATTTT. This chain links TRBV19 with TRBJ1-5, with TRBD1 matching 9 bases. Looked up from germline, CDR1 is LNHDA and CDR2 is SQIVND (reference sequence). The CDR3 runs 15 residues. V lost 5 bases, J lost 7 bases, and 9 bases stayed unmatched.

The gene calls are TRBV3-1 (or the pseudogene TRBV3-2) and TRBJ1-2; D remains unclear. Germline CDR1 LGHDT, CDR2 YNNKEL (reference sequence). There are 16 residues in the CDR3. Trimming cost V 1 base and J 2 bases, with 14 bases left between them. The CDR3 coding sequence is TGTGCCAGCAGCCAAGTGCGGCCAGCAGCCAACTATGGCTACACCTTC. This gives the protein CASSQVRPAANYGYTF.

This rearrangement joins TRBV9 to TRBJ2-7; D is possibly TRBD1 (6 bases). V dropped 0 bases and J dropped 5 bases, with 9 bases sitting between them. CDR3 length: 13 residues. Germline CDR1 and CDR2: SGDLS and YYNGEE. CDR3 nucleotide sequence: TGTGCCAGCAGCGTAGCGTACAGGGACGAGCAGTACTTC. Protein: CASSVAYRDEQYF.

This clone was detected ten times or more. CDR3 DNA sequence: TGTGCCAGCAGTGGACAGGGGGGTTCTGGGGCCAACGTCCTGACTTTC. Amino acids: CASSGQGGSGANVLTF. The V gene is TRBV2, the J gene TRBJ2-6, with 9 bases lining up with TRBD1. The CDR3 loop spans 16 amino acids. Trimming at V came to 4 bases and at J to 1 base, leaving 2 bases not matched to a gene. Looked up from germline, CDR1 is SNHLY and CDR2 is FYNNEI.

The genes are TRBV10-3 and TRBJ1-1, with D unresolved. V was trimmed by 7 bases and J by 2 bases, leaving 11 bases between them. The CDR3 sequence is 13 residues long. The V gene's germline CDR1 is ENHRY and CDR2 SYGVKD. CDR3 nucleotides: TGTGCCATCAATTCAGAATATAACACTGAAGCTTTCTTT. Translation: CAINSEYNTEAFF.

The chain recombines TRBV28 with TRBJ2-3, with 10 bases fitting TRBD2. CDR3 size: 13 residues. The V gene end was trimmed by 7 bases and the J gene end by 3 bases; junction bases not matched to a gene: 1. The germline gives CDR1 MDHEN, CDR2 SYDVKM. The CDR3 loop is CASKLAGTDTQYF. The CDR3, as DNA: TGTGCCAGCAAACTAGCGGGAACAGATACGCAGTATTTT.

The genes are TRBV29-1 and TRBJ2-5; the D is unclear. Trimming shortened V by 8 bases and J by 4 bases, and 14 bases separated the two germline ends. CDR1 SQVTM and CDR2 ANQGSEA come from the germline V gene. This CDR3 has 12 amino acids. CDR3 protein: CSISNGGETQYF. For the CDR3, the DNA is TGCAGCATATCTAACGGCGGAGAGACCCAGTACTTC. Drawing the rest from reference TRBV29-1 and TRBJ2-5, the complete variable domain is SAVISQKPSRDICQRGTSLTIQCQVDSQVTMMFWYRQQPGQSLTLIATANQGSEATYESGFVIDKFPISRPNLTFSTLTVSNMSPEDSSIYLCSISNGGETQYFGPGTRLLVL.

V is TRBV19 and J is TRBJ1-5; 7 bases are shared with TRBD1. The J segment lost 9 bases and the V segment lost 6 bases, leaving 11 bases of the junction unmatched. CDR1 is LNHDA, CDR2 SQIVND, per germline (reference sequence). The CDR3 length is 14 residues. CDR3 residues: CASSLTGDTGPQHF. CDR3 sequence (DNA): TGTGCCAGTAGCTTAACAGGGGATACGGGGCCCCAGCATTTT. The full variable domain, its missing parts supplied by reference TRBV19 and TRBJ1-5, is DGGITQSPKYLFRKEGQNVTLSCEQNLNHDAMYWYRQDPGQGLRLIYYSQIVNDFQKGDIAEGYSVSREKKESFPLTVTSAQKNPTAFYLCASSLTGDTGPQHFGDGTRLSIL.

This clone was observed once. The V and J genes are TRBV10-3 and TRBJ1-1; 7 nucleotides match TRBD1. Germline CDR1 reads ENHRY; CDR2 reads SYGVKD. J was trimmed by 5 bases and V by 2 bases; bases with no gene match: 5. The CDR3 loop spans 14 amino acids. CDR3 loop: CAISERGLGTEAFF. The CDR3 DNA reads as TGTGCCATCAGTGAGAGGGGGCTGGGGACTGAAGCTTTCTTT.

This clone turned up a few times. This chain links TRBV29-1 with TRBJ2-7, with D perhaps TRBD1 (6 bases). Germline lookup yields CDR1 SQVTM and CDR2 ANQGSEA. V lost 5 bases, J lost 3 bases, and 8 bases lay in between. This CDR3 has 11 residues. Here the CDR3 DNA reads TGCAGCGTTACACAGGGCTACGAGCAGTACTTC. Amino acid sequence: CSVTQGYEQYF.

This clone has just one count. The chain is built from TRBV7-2 and TRBJ2-3; 11 bases map to TRBD2. The CDR3 is 16 amino acids. V dropped 5 bases and J dropped 3; count of bases not matched to a gene: 7. Germline CDR1 SGHTA, CDR2 FQGNSA. This CDR3 is CASSRTSGSTTDTQYF. CDR3 nucleotides: TGTGCCAGCAGCCGTACTAGCGGGAGCACGACAGATACGCAGTATTTT.

V and J are TRBV11-3 and TRBJ2-5; 7 bases align to TRBD1. The CDR3 runs to 15 residues. V was clipped by 1 base and J by 5 bases; unmatched bases: 7. Germline loops: CDR1 SGHNT, CDR2 YENEEA. CDR3 nucleotide sequence: TGTGCCAGCAGCTTAGGGGGACAGTACCCCGAGACCCAGTACTTC. It is translated as CASSLGGQYPETQYF.

This clone rates as medium-sized (0.01 to 0.1%). The CDR3: CASSIDDRAGNTIYF. DNA for the CDR3: TGTGCCAGCAGTATCGATGACAGGGCTGGAAACACCATATATTTT. This chain links TRBV28 with TRBJ1-3; TRBD1 matches at 7 bases. Per germline, CDR1 MDHEN and CDR2 SYDVKM. CDR3 length: 15 residues. The J segment lost 2 bases and the V segment lost 5 bases, leaving 6 bases of the junction unmatched.

The chain uses TRBV19 and TRBJ1-2, with TRBD1 matching 7 bases. CDR1 LNHDA and CDR2 SQIVND come from the germline V gene (reference sequence). CDR3 size: 14 residues. V was clipped by 6 bases and J by 8 bases; unmatched bases: 12. CDR3 sequence reads: CASRPTRQGQGYTF. The CDR3 DNA is TGTGCCAGTAGACCGACGAGACAGGGCCAAGGCTACACCTTC.

This clone occurred a few times. The rearrangement links TRBV24-1 to TRBJ1-2, with D hard to call. Per the germline V gene, CDR1 is KGHDR and CDR2 is SFDVKD. The CDR3 consists of 14 residues. Trimming took 3 bases from V and 1 from J, leaving 8 bases between them. The CDR3 region has the DNA TGTGCCACCAGTGATATAGCGTTTAACTATGGCTACACCTTC. Translated: CATSDIAFNYGYTF.

This clone was detected a few times. The CDR3 DNA reads as TGTGCCAGCAGCCCACCCGGGGGGCGCCTCGAGCAGTACTTC. Its protein is CASSPPGGRLEQYF. The chain links TRBV7-2 to TRBJ2-7; D is possibly TRBD2 (7 bases). Trimming removed 5 bases at V and 6 bases at J, with 17 bases between. The length of the CDR3 is 14 residues. The V gene's germline CDR1 is SGHTA and CDR2 FQGNSA.

V and J are TRBV9 and TRBJ2-2, with TRBD2 matching 7 bases. J lost 5 bases, V lost 0 bases, and 4 bases had no gene match. This CDR3 has 15 residues. CDR1 is SGDLS, CDR2 YYNGEE, per germline. The CDR3, as DNA: TGTGCCAGCAGCGTAGGGTTTAGCGGGACCGGGGAGCTGTTTTTT. As protein: CASSVGFSGTGELFF. Combining the CDR3 with reference TRBV9 and TRBJ2-2 gives the whole variable domain DSGVTQTPKHLITATGQRVTLRCSPRSGDLSVYWYQQSLDQGLQFLIQYYNGEERAKGNILERFSAQQFPDLHSELNLSSLELGDSALYFCASSVGFSGTGELFFGEGSRLTVL.

The chain joins TRBV19 to TRBJ1-4; D might be TRBD1 (5 bases). The CDR3 spans 15 residues. Per the germline V gene, CDR1 is LNHDA and CDR2 is SQIVND (reference sequence). Between the trimmed V and J ends, which lost 6 bases and 0 bases, there was a span of 11 bases. CDR3 in amino acids: CASRDSRTTNEKLFF. The DNA for the CDR3 is TGTGCCAGTAGAGACAGCCGGACAACTAATGAAAAACTGTTTTTT.